This T cell receptor beta chain was found in a study of blood T cells in healthy people across ages. Alongside a J-beta primer mix, a sample-barcoded 5' primer served in a second PCR lasting roughly 7 to 11 cycles. TCRdb analysed the 5' RACE reads with MiXCR anew, one entry per CDR3 protein. The table records 550,000 to 700,000 distinct CDR3 sequences, roughly a quarter of them present only once. The CDR3 has 14 amino acids. The J segment lost 5 bases and the V segment lost 0 bases, leaving 3 bases of the junction unmatched. CDR1 and CDR2 (germline): SGHRS, YFSETQ. Sequencing was performed on blood. The sequence was collected from a woman between 65 and 79 years old in good health. The gene calls are TRBV5-1 and TRBJ1-1, with 8 bases identical to TRBD1. Written as DNA, the CDR3 is TGCGCCAGCAGCTTGGGGGACAGGAAGACTGAAGCTTTCTTT. It is translated as CASSLGDRKTEAFF.